Listed below are T cell receptor beta chains from one sample, sequenced in a study of T cells in localized non-small cell lung cancer. Here immunoSEQ multiplex PCR was the method, and the copy in TCRdb shows in-frame clones only, minus some. The sample lists 20,000 to 25,000 clones; roughly nine tenths were seen once. The sample in question was peripheral blood, obtained before any cancer treatment. These receptors all stem from a woman aged 40 to 75 with stage I lung adenocarcinoma. Each CDR3 is given with its conserved first and last residue. A D gene is named only where the DNA matches it firmly. Not every row has a clone size; where given, it reads once, few, many or a size class.

TRBV19	NA	TRBJ2-6	TRBD2	TGTGCCAGTAGTAGGACTAGCGGGTCTGGGGCCAACGTCCTGACTTTC	CASSRTSGSGANVLTF
TRBV7-3	once	TRBJ1-1	NA	TGTGCCAGCAGCTTAGCGCCAGGGATGAACACTGAAGCTTTCTTT	CASSLAPGMNTEAFF
TRBV19	NA	TRBJ2-7	NA	TGTGCCAGTAGTATCAGGTCCTCTGGCGAGCAGTACTTC	CASSIRSSGEQYF
TRBV5-1	NA	TRBJ1-2	NA	TGCGCCAGCAGCTTGGGGGGCAGTAACTATGGCTACACCTTC	CASSLGGSNYGYTF
TRBV10-3	NA	TRBJ2-2	NA	TGTGCCACAAGACAAGCGGGCGAAACCACCGGGGAGCTGTTTTTT	CATRQAGETTGELFF
TRBV28	NA	TRBJ1-3	NA	TGTGCCAGCAGTCAGGCGGGGCCGGGAAACACCATATATTTT	CASSQAGPGNTIYF
TRBV27	NA	TRBJ1-2	TRBD1	TGTGCCACCACAGGGGGCAATGGCTACACCTTC	CATTGGNGYTF
TRBV7-8	NA	TRBJ2-7	NA	TGTGCCAGCAGCCCACCCTCCCATCCCGAGCAGTACTTC	CASSPPSHPEQYF
TRBV19	NA	TRBJ1-2	TRBD1	TGTGCCAGTAGTATAGAGGACAGGGGAAACTATGGCTACACCTTC	CASSIEDRGNYGYTF
TRBV5-1	NA	TRBJ2-5	NA	TGCGCCAGCAGCTTGACGGGGATTGGAGAGGAGACCCAGTACTTC	CASSLTGIGEETQYF
TRBV7-7	once	TRBJ2-1	TRBD2	TGTGCCAGCAGTCTTCTCGGGACTAGCGGGCACAATGAGCAGTTCTTC	CASSLLGTSGHNEQFF
TRBV28	NA	TRBJ1-4	TRBD1	TGTGCCAGCAGCTCCAGGGGGGCAGCCGGCTGGAGATGGGAAAAACTGTTTTTT	CASSSRGAAGWRWEKLFF
TRBV19	NA	TRBJ2-1	TRBD1	TGTGCCAGTAGTTCAGGGGGTGGGGGCGGAAATGAGCAGTTCTTC	CASSSGGGGGNEQFF
TRBV11-2	NA	TRBJ2-5	NA	TGTGCCAGCAGCTTAGGGGCGGAGAAGACCCAGTACTTC	CASSLGAEKTQYF
TRBV18	NA	TRBJ1-4	NA	TGTGCCAGCTCATCCAACGGTGGGCGGGGTGAAAAACTGTTTTTT	CASSSNGGRGEKLFF
TRBV9	NA	TRBJ2-6	TRBD2	TGTGCCAGCAGCTCGACGACTAGCGGGAGTTGGTCTGGGGCCAACGTCCTGACTTTC	CASSSTTSGSWSGANVLTF
TRBV6-5	NA	TRBJ2-3	NA	TGTGCCAGCAGTCGCCGCCAGTCTTTCTCAGATACGCAGTATTTT	CASSRRQSFSDTQYF
TRBV18	once	TRBJ1-3	TRBD1	TGTGCCAGCTCACCACTACAGGGGGGATCGATAACCATATATTTT	CASSPLQGGSITIYF
TRBV5-6	NA	TRBJ2-1	NA	TGTGCCAGCAGCTTGGTTTACCTCAATGAGCAGTTCTTC	CASSLVYLNEQFF
TRBV5-8	NA	TRBJ1-2	NA	TGTGCCAGCAGCCTAACAGGGAATAACTATGGCTACACCTTC	CASSLTGNNYGYTF
TRBV7-2	NA	TRBJ2-2	TRBD2	TGTGCCAGCAGCTTAGACCCCCCGGGGGGCGGGGAGCTGTTTTTT	CASSLDPPGGGELFF
TRBV28	NA	TRBJ1-5	NA	TGTGCCAGCAGCCCTTATACCGGCAATCAGCCCCAGCATTTT	CASSPYTGNQPQHF
TRBV28	NA	TRBJ1-4	TRBD1	TGTGCCAGCAGTGAGCTCAGGGGGAAACTGTTTTTT	CASSELRGKLFF
TRBV27	NA	TRBJ2-2	NA	TGTGCCAGCAGTTTAAAGCGGGCGAACACCGGGGAGCTGTTTTTT	CASSLKRANTGELFF
TRBV11-2	NA	TRBJ2-7	TRBD2	TGTGCCAGCAGCTTAGGGACTAGCGGATACGAGCAGTACTTC	CASSLGTSGYEQYF
TRBV11-2	NA	TRBJ2-3	NA	TGTGCCAGCAAGTTTCGGGCTAGCACAGATACGCAGTATTTT	CASKFRASTDTQYF